What follows are 21 T cell receptor beta chains derived from one specimen sequenced in a study of blood T cell repertoires in COVID-19. Profiling relied on immunoSEQ multiplex PCR, and the TCRdb table lists in-frame clones only, not all of them. The table shows 200,000 to 250,000 clones, with about 82% occurring only once. Source material: peripheral blood. The origin of the receptors is a man of 80 years or more with acute or convalescent COVID-19.

The CDR3 spells CASSLVSEETQYF. CDR3 coding DNA: TGTGCCAGCAGCTTGGTGAGCGAAGAGACCCAGTACTTC. This sequence joins TRBV5-4 and TRBJ2-5; D gene uncertain. The CDR3 contains 13 residues. The germline gives CDR1 SGHNT, CDR2 YYREEE (reference sequence). Trimming left V 0 bases short and J 3 bases short, with 6 bases between.

This clone showed up just once. The chain has TRBV4-1 and TRBJ1-4; 10 bases are shared with TRBD1. CDR3 length equals 15 residues. The trim removed 1 base at V and 11 bases at J, leaving 7 bases unmatched. Germline V gene data show CDR1 as MGHRA and CDR2 as YSYEKL. CDR3 coding DNA: TGCGCCAGCAGCCAAGGGGACAGGGGTTCAGGGAAACTGTTTTTT. Translation gives CASSQGDRGSGKLFF.

This chain joins TRBV15 and TRBJ1-6; D unclear. The CDR3 totals 12 residues. Germline assignment: CDR1 LNHNV and CDR2 YYDKDF (reference sequence). Between the trimmed V and J ends, which lost 5 bases and 8 bases, there was a span of 7 bases. CDR3 in DNA: TGTGCCACCAGCTCCCAATATTCACCCCTCCACTTT. Protein: CATSSQYSPLHF.

The chain uses TRBV5-1 and TRBJ2-7; D is unresolved. CDR1 and CDR2 from the germline V gene are SGHRS and YFSETQ. Trimming removed 0 bases from V and 4 bases from J, with 14 bases in between. The CDR3 has 15 residues. CDR3 sequence (DNA): TGCGCCAGCAGCTTGGGGGCAGGTGGGTCTTACGAGCAGTACTTC. Residues: CASSLGAGGSYEQYF. The full variable domain, its missing parts supplied by reference TRBV5-1 and TRBJ2-7, is KAGVTQTPRYLIKTRGQQVTLSCSPISGHRSVSWYQQTPGQGLQFLFEYFSETQRNKGNFPGRFSGRQFSNSRSEMNVSTLELGDSALYLCASSLGAGGSYEQYFGPGTRLTVT.

The chain couples TRBV28 to TRBJ1-2; TRBD1 matches 8 bases. Germline V gives CDR1 MDHEN, CDR2 SYDVKM. After removal of 6 bases from V and 1 base from J, the junction contained 7 bases not matched to a gene. The CDR3 sequence is 15 residues long. The chain's CDR3 is CASRNTGGGNYGYTF. The CDR3 DNA follows: TGTGCCAGCAGGAACACAGGGGGAGGTAACTATGGCTACACCTTC.

The CDR3, as DNA: TGTGCCAGCAGCTTAGGTAGCGGGAGGACATACACCGGGGAGCTGTTTTTT. As protein: CASSLGSGRTYTGELFF. V is TRBV7-9 and J is TRBJ2-2, with TRBD2 matching over 10 bases. Germline lookup yields CDR1 SEHNR and CDR2 FQNEAQ (reference sequence). Losses at the gene ends were 1 base for V and 3 bases for J; bases not matched to a gene: 5. This CDR3 contains 17 residues.

J is TRBJ1-1 and V is TRBV5-1; D remains ambiguous. The CDR3 has 13 residues. V lost 1 base, J lost 3 bases, and 7 bases lay in between. Per germline, CDR1 SGHRS and CDR2 YFSETQ. The CDR3 nucleotides read TGCGCCAGCAGCTTGTTGGGAGACACTGAAGCTTTCTTT. Amino acids: CASSLLGDTEAFF.

This clone was observed once. This chain joins TRBV21-1 and TRBJ2-5; the D segment call TRBD1 is taken from the table without a DNA check. TRBV21-1 is designated a pseudogene. The CDR3 has 8 amino acids. CDR3 residues: CANKTQYF. The CDR3, as DNA: TGTGCCAACAAGACCCAGTACTTC.

This clone was seen ten or more times. The rearrangement uses TRBV7-8 and TRBJ2-7; the match to TRBD1 covers 9 bases. CDR3 length equals 13 residues. The trim removed 8 bases at V and 4 bases at J, leaving 6 bases unmatched. Germline CDR1 is SGHVS and CDR2 is FQNEAQ. The CDR3: CASSRDRVYEQYF. The CDR3 DNA is TGTGCCAGCTCCAGGGACAGGGTGTACGAGCAGTACTTC.

Only a few counts were recorded for this clone. The chain carries TRBV10-2 and TRBJ1-6; 7 bases are shared with TRBD1. CDR3 length: 14 amino acids. Unmatched junction bases numbered 5, after V lost 8 bases and J lost 4 bases. Germline assignment: CDR1 WSHSY and CDR2 SAAADI. The CDR3: CASRLGQYNSPLHF. As DNA, the CDR3 is TGCGCCAGCCGCTTGGGACAGTATAATTCACCCCTCCACTTT.

The count of this clone is one. V is TRBV11-3 and J is TRBJ2-7; no firm D call. V was trimmed by 6 bases and J by 3 bases, leaving 15 bases between them. The CDR3 length is 14 residues. Per the germline V gene, CDR1 is SGHNT and CDR2 is YENEEA. CDR3 residues: CASSRSGHYYEQYF. The CDR3 bases are TGTGCCAGCAGTCGCAGTGGGCATTACTACGAGCAGTACTTC.

The gene calls are TRBV4-2 and TRBJ2-3; D gene unclear. Deletions cut 0 bases from V and 1 base from J, with 5 bases between. Germline CDR1 LGHNA, CDR2 YNFKEQ. The CDR3 is made up of 14 amino acids. In DNA, the CDR3 is TGTGCCAGCAGCCAAGAGTCTCGCACAGATACGCAGTATTTT. Translated, it gives CASSQESRTDTQYF.

This clone was seen a single time. The CDR3 protein is CASSLGGRNSPLHF. The CDR3 nucleotides are TGCGCCAGCAGCTTGGGGGGGCGAAATTCACCCCTCCACTTT. V gene TRBV5-1 combines with J gene TRBJ1-6, with a weak D call TRBD1 (6 bases). Looked up from germline, CDR1 is SGHRS and CDR2 is YFSETQ. The CDR3 is 14 amino acids. The ends were cut back, 0 bases at V and 7 bases at J, with 8 bases in the middle.

This clone was observed a handful of times. The chain joins TRBV27 to TRBJ1-5; TRBD1 aligns across 8 bases. The junction had 12 bases not matched to a gene; V was cut back by 8 bases and J by 3 bases. Germline CDR1 and CDR2: MNHEY and SMNVEV (reference sequence). This CDR3 comprises 16 residues. The CDR3 DNA sequence: TGTGCCAGCTCCAGGGGGCGCACGGGCGTCAATCAGCCCCAGCATTTT. It is translated as CASSRGRTGVNQPQHF.

This chain joins TRBV5-1 and TRBJ2-3; D remains unclear. Trimming took off 1 base at V and 4 bases at J, with 10 bases between the two ends. The CDR3 is 14 residues long. Germline V lookup: CDR1 SGHRS, CDR2 YFSETQ. CDR3 loop: CASSLNGRADTQYF. The CDR3 region has the DNA TGCGCCAGCAGCTTGAATGGTCGGGCAGATACGCAGTATTTT.

This rearrangement joins TRBV28 to TRBJ2-3; D gene ambiguous. Between the trimmed V and J ends, which lost 8 bases and 1 base, there was a span of 13 bases. The CDR3 contains 14 residues. Per germline, CDR1 MDHEN and CDR2 SYDVKM. The CDR3 is CASSPLLGTDTQYF. Here the CDR3 DNA reads TGTGCCAGCTCCCCCCTCCTTGGCACAGATACGCAGTATTTT.

The chain is built from TRBV5-1 and TRBJ1-4, with a weak D call TRBD1 (5 bases). V lost 0 bases to trimming and J lost 8 bases, with 14 bases between them. Germline lookup yields CDR1 SGHRS and CDR2 YFSETQ. The CDR3 has 15 amino acids. CDR3 DNA sequence: TGCGCCAGCAGCTTGGATCGGGGGAGGAGGGAAAAACTGTTTTTT. Amino acid sequence: CASSLDRGRREKLFF.

The rearrangement uses TRBV2 and TRBJ1-4; 7 bases line up with TRBD1. The CDR3 sequence is 13 residues long. Germline assignment: CDR1 SNHLY and CDR2 FYNNEI. V lost 10 bases and J lost 4; bases outside the gene matches: 6. The CDR3 DNA sequence: TGTGCCACCACAGGGGCTTTTAATGAAAAACTGTTTTTT. It encodes CATTGAFNEKLFF.

This clone was observed once. In DNA form, the CDR3 reads TGTGCCAGCAGTCTCGGGCCCCCAGGAGGGGGCAACTCTGGAAACACCATATATTTT. Translation: CASSLGPPGGGNSGNTIYF. The chain has TRBV6-6 and TRBJ1-3, with 7 nucleotides matching TRBD1. The junction had 16 bases not matched to a gene; V was cut back by 5 bases and J by 0 bases. Germline assignment: CDR1 MNHNY and CDR2 SVGAGI (reference sequence). CDR3 length: 19 amino acids.

The chain carries TRBV11-2 and TRBJ2-7; TRBD2 aligns across 14 bases. Losses at the gene ends were 3 bases for V and 7 bases for J; bases not matched to a gene: 14. The CDR3 is 18 residues long. CDR1 and CDR2 (germline): SGHAT, FQNNGV. CDR3 protein: CASSLIRLAGGPSGEQYF. CDR3 DNA sequence: TGTGCCAGCAGCTTGATTAGACTAGCGGGAGGGCCCTCGGGTGAGCAGTACTTC.

This chain uses TRBV6-5 with TRBJ2-1; TRBD2 agrees at 7 bases. CDR3 length equals 15 residues. CDR1 and CDR2 from the germline V gene are MNHEY and SVGAGI. Losses at the gene ends were 7 bases for V and 4 bases for J; bases not matched to a gene: 10. CDR3: CASTQWGAGYNEQFF. The DNA for the CDR3 is TGTGCCAGCACCCAGTGGGGAGCGGGGTACAATGAGCAGTTCTTC.